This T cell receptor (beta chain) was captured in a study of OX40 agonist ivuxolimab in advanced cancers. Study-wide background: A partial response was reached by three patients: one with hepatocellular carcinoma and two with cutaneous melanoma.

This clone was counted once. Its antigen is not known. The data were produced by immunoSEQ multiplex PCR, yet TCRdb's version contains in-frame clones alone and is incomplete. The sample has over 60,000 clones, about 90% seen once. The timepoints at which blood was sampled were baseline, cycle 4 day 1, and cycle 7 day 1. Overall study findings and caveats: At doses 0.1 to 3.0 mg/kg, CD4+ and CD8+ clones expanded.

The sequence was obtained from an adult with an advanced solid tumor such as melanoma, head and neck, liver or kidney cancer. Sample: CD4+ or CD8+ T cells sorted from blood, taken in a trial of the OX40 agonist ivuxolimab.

CDR3 amino acids: CAWSPVRTAAEKLFF. The CDR3 DNA follows: TGTGCCTGGAGTCCCGTCCGGACGGCTGCTGAAAAACTGTTTTTT. The chain combines TRBV30 with TRBJ1-4; D call uncertain. The CDR3 length is 15 residues. Deletions cut 2 bases from V and 7 bases from J, with 17 bases between. Germline CDR1 reads GTSNPN; CDR2 reads SVGIG (reference sequence).